The 24 T cell receptor beta chains reported below all come from one sample, sequenced in a study of OX40 agonist ivuxolimab in advanced cancers. Some clones are missing from TCRdb's copy, which holds only in-frame ones; the method was immunoSEQ multiplex PCR. The repertoire includes about 75,000 clones, about 88% of them detected once, and around a sixth sits in the top ten. The sequences come from CD4+ or CD8+ T cells sorted from blood, collected in a trial of the OX40 agonist ivuxolimab. Every receptor here comes from an adult with an advanced solid tumor such as melanoma, head and neck, liver or kidney cancer.

This clone appeared a single time. V and J are TRBV5-1 and TRBJ2-5; perhaps TRBD1 as D (5 bases). The J call may be wrong; the DNA end is better matched by TRBJ2-7. Germline loops: CDR1 SGHRS, CDR2 YFSETQ. The length of the CDR3 is 14 residues. In DNA form, the CDR3 reads TGCGCCAGCAGCTTGACAGGTGATACCTACGAGCAGTACTTC. Encoded protein: CASSLTGDTYEQYF.

The chain combines TRBV6-6 with TRBJ2-7, with 11 nucleotides matching TRBD2. Germline values: CDR1 MNHNY, CDR2 SVGAGI (reference sequence). The CDR3 has 14 residues. Trimming took 6 bases from V and 7 from J; bases not matched to a gene: 8. The chain's CDR3 is CASRLLAGAGEQYF. The CDR3 nucleotides are TGTGCCAGCAGGTTACTAGCGGGAGCGGGGGAGCAGTACTTC.

The chain has TRBV29-1 and TRBJ2-2, with D possibly called TRBD1 or TRBD2 (6 bases each). Trimming took off 7 bases at V and 7 bases at J, with 19 bases between the two ends. Looked up from germline, CDR1 is SQVTM and CDR2 is ANQGSEA. The CDR3 runs 14 residues. The CDR3 coding sequence is TGCAGCGCCGCCCGAGGGGGGCGGAACGGGGAGCTGTTTTTT. It specifies CSAARGGRNGELFF.

V gene TRBV2 combines with J gene TRBJ2-7; 8 nucleotides line up with TRBD2. V shed 8 bases and J 5 bases; nucleotides not matched to a gene: 17. This CDR3 has 16 amino acids. Germline CDR1 is SNHLY and CDR2 is FYNNEI. CDR3 loop: CASRRQAGGAWDEQYF. In DNA, the CDR3 is TGTGCCAGCCGGCGACAGGCGGGGGGCGCTTGGGACGAGCAGTACTTC.

This chain links TRBV16 with TRBJ1-1, with no clear D. The CDR3 loop spans 14 amino acids. The V end lost 4 bases, the J end lost 6 bases, and 15 bases lay between the germline ends. Germline V lookup: CDR1 KGHSY, CDR2 FQNENV. The CDR3 sequence is CASSLPARESEAFF. The CDR3 DNA sequence: TGTGCCAGCAGCCTCCCCGCGAGGGAGTCTGAAGCTTTCTTT. Based on the CDR3 plus reference TRBV16 and TRBJ1-1, the full variable domain is GEEVAQTPKHLVRGEGQKAKLYCAPIKGHSYVFWYQQVLKNEFKFLISFQNENVFDETGMPKERFSAKCLPNSPCSLEIQATKLEDSAVYFCASSLPARESEAFFGQGTRLTVV.

V and J are TRBV7-9 and TRBJ2-1; D perhaps matches TRBD1 (5 bases). CDR3 length: 15 residues. The V end was cut by 5 bases, the J end by 7 bases, with 18 bases between. Germline lookup yields CDR1 SEHNR and CDR2 FQNEAQ (reference sequence). DNA of the CDR3: TGTGCCAGCAGCCCCCTAGGTGTAGGGGTGAATGAGCAGTTCTTC. The encoded protein is CASSPLGVGVNEQFF.

This clone has just a few counts. V is TRBV6-5 and J is TRBJ1-3; D may be TRBD1 (5 bases). The germline V and J ends were trimmed by 5 bases and 6 bases, with 14 bases remaining between them. The CDR3 contains 14 residues. Germline CDR1 reads MNHEY; CDR2 reads SVGAGI. CDR3 bases: TGTGCCAGCAGTGAAGGGACCAATAAAAACACCATATATTTT. Translation gives CASSEGTNKNTIYF.

This clone was observed a few times. V is TRBV10-1 and J is TRBJ1-5; D not certain. Trimming left V 0 bases short and J 3 bases short, with 3 bases between. Germline loops: CDR1 WNHNN, CDR2 SYGVQD (reference sequence). The CDR3 length is 13 residues. The CDR3 spells CASSESFNQPQHF. The CDR3 DNA is TGCGCCAGCAGTGAGTCTTTCAATCAGCCCCAGCATTTT.

The V and J genes are TRBV18 and TRBJ1-3; TRBD1 agrees at 7 bases. The CDR3 runs to 18 residues. The J segment lost 0 bases and the V segment lost 1 base, leaving 9 bases of the junction unmatched. CDR1 and CDR2 from the germline V gene are KGHSH and LQKENI. As DNA, the CDR3 is TGTGCCAGCTCACCACTAACCGGACAGGCGACCTCTGGAAACACCATATATTTT. It encodes CASSPLTGQATSGNTIYF.

The chain is built from TRBV9 and TRBJ1-2; the D gene is possibly TRBD1 (5 bases). CDR3 size: 13 residues. In germline, CDR1 is SGDLS, CDR2 YYNGEE. With 2 bases removed from V and 7 bases from J, the gap between germline ends came to 12 bases. The CDR3 region has the DNA TGTGCCAGCAGCGTGGACACTTTAGGTGGCTACACCTTC. It yields the protein CASSVDTLGGYTF.

This clone was counted a few times. This rearrangement joins TRBV28 to TRBJ1-5; D is undetermined. The CDR3 contains 13 residues. Germline lookup yields CDR1 MDHEN and CDR2 SYDVKM. The V and J ends lost 8 bases and 0 bases respectively, with 8 bases between them. CDR3: CASVRDSNQPQHF. The CDR3 DNA reads as TGTGCCAGCGTTAGGGATAGCAATCAGCCCCAGCATTTT.

The chain combines TRBV5-1 with TRBJ2-6; possible D gene TRBD1, 6 bases. The V and J ends lost 4 bases and 0 bases respectively, with 11 bases between them. The germline gives CDR1 SGHRS, CDR2 YFSETQ. This CDR3 comprises 16 residues. CDR3 sequence (DNA): TGCGCCAGCAGCCAGACAGGTCCCTCTGGGGCCAACGTCCTGACTTTC. This sequence encodes CASSQTGPSGANVLTF.

This clone was found a few times. This sequence joins TRBV20-1 and TRBJ2-7, with D unclear. Germline assignment: CDR1 DFQATT and CDR2 SNEGSKA (reference sequence). V was trimmed by 3 bases and J by 3 bases, leaving 3 bases between them. The CDR3 consists of 10 residues. The DNA for the CDR3 is TGCAGTGCTAGCGGCTACGAGCAGTACTTC. Translation: CSASGYEQYF.

By share of the sample, this clone is large. V is TRBV19 and J is TRBJ2-7, with TRBD2 identical over 8 bases. J lost 7 bases, V lost 6 bases, and 8 bases had no gene match. Germline V CDR1 and CDR2: LNHDA, SQIVND (reference sequence). The CDR3 loop spans 13 amino acids. In DNA form, the CDR3 reads TGTGCCAGTAGCCCCGGACTAGCCGGTGAGCAGTACTTC. Translated, it gives CASSPGLAGEQYF.

The chain links TRBV28 to TRBJ1-2; the match to TRBD1 covers 9 bases. Germline trimming cut 7 bases from V and 1 base from J; bases unmatched to any gene: 13. The CDR3 contains 17 residues. Germline V gene sequence: CDR1 MDHEN, CDR2 SYDVKM. CDR3: CASTSRGTGPLNYGYTF. DNA of the CDR3: TGTGCCAGCACCTCCCGGGGGACAGGGCCGCTTAACTATGGCTACACCTTC.

The J gene is TRBJ1-5, the V gene TRBV28; possible D gene TRBD1, 5 bases. V shed 5 bases and J shed 0 bases, with 20 bases lying between them. This CDR3 spans 18 amino acids. CDR1 MDHEN and CDR2 SYDVKM come from the germline V gene. In nucleotides, the CDR3 is TGTGCCAGCAGTCCTCCGGGGGTAACGGGGGATAGCAATCAGCCCCAGCATTTT. Encoded protein: CASSPPGVTGDSNQPQHF.

The chain carries TRBV28 and TRBJ2-1, with D tentatively TRBD1 (6 bases). Per germline, CDR1 MDHEN and CDR2 SYDVKM. The CDR3 spans 14 residues. V dropped 5 bases and J dropped 8 bases, with 16 bases sitting between them. CDR3 DNA: TGTGCCAGCAGTCTGTACAGGGTGAGGCATGAGCAGTTCTTC. This translates into CASSLYRVRHEQFF.

The chain joins TRBV10-3 to TRBJ1-1; D gene unclear. V dropped 10 bases and J dropped 1 base, with 7 bases sitting between them. This CDR3 is 11 amino acids long. Germline V gene data show CDR1 as ENHRY and CDR2 as SYGVKD. The CDR3 DNA reads as TGTGCCACCGAGGAGAACACTGAAGCTTTCTTT. Translation gives CATEENTEAFF.

The gene calls are TRBV19 and TRBJ2-1; no firm D call. CDR3 length: 11 residues. The V end was cut by 6 bases, the J end by 8 bases, with 8 bases between. Germline CDR1 reads LNHDA; CDR2 reads SQIVND (reference sequence). The CDR3 DNA is TGTGCCAGTAGGGGATTGGATGAGCAGTTCTTC. Protein product: CASRGLDEQFF. The whole variable domain, remainder taken from reference TRBV19 and TRBJ2-1, is DGGITQSPKYLFRKEGQNVTLSCEQNLNHDAMYWYRQDPGQGLRLIYYSQIVNDFQKGDIAEGYSVSREKKESFPLTVTSAQKNPTAFYLCASRGLDEQFFGPGTRLTVL.

The chain is built from TRBV6-1 and TRBJ1-1; TRBD1 matches at 7 bases. Unmatched junction bases numbered 12, after V lost 7 bases and J lost 7 bases. The CDR3 totals 14 residues. Germline CDR1 reads MNHNS; CDR2 reads SASEGT. The CDR3 DNA is TGTGCCAGCAAACCAAGAGGGGACAGAGATGAAGCTTTCTTT. As protein: CASKPRGDRDEAFF.

This clone was detected a few times. This rearrangement joins TRBV19 to TRBJ1-2, with 7 nucleotides matching TRBD1. The V and J ends lost 3 bases and 4 bases, in that order; junction bases with no gene match: 14. The CDR3 runs to 17 residues. From germline, CDR1 is LNHDA and CDR2 SQIVND (reference sequence). The CDR3 DNA reads as TGTGCCAGTAGTATCCCGCTGACAGGGAGCTACTTCTATGGCTACACCTTC. This sequence encodes CASSIPLTGSYFYGYTF.

The genes are TRBV28 and TRBJ2-2; D is ambiguous. Germline V gene lookup returns CDR1 MDHEN and CDR2 SYDVKM. The CDR3 has 16 amino acids. V lost 6 bases to trimming and J lost 3 bases, with 17 bases between them. CDR3 coding DNA: TGTGCCAGCAGCCCCTTTGTCAGGAGAGACACCGGGGAGCTGTTTTTT. Protein product: CASSPFVRRDTGELFF.

This clone has a handful of counts. This chain uses TRBV5-1 with TRBJ2-3; 11 bases agree with TRBD2. V was clipped by 1 base and J by 5 bases; unmatched bases: 6. The CDR3 extends over 16 amino acids. CDR1 is SGHRS, CDR2 YFSETQ, per germline. In DNA form, the CDR3 reads TGCGCCAGCAGCTTGACTAGCGGGAGAGGTGGAGATACGCAGTATTTT. Its protein product is CASSLTSGRGGDTQYF. The entire variable domain, with the rest obtained from reference TRBV5-1 and TRBJ2-3, is as follows: KAGVTQTPRYLIKTRGQQVTLSCSPISGHRSVSWYQQTPGQGLQFLFEYFSETQRNKGNFPGRFSGRQFSNSRSEMNVSTLELGDSALYLCASSLTSGRGGDTQYFGPGTRLTVL.

V gene TRBV18 combines with J gene TRBJ2-4, with D maybe TRBD1 (5 bases). The germline V and J ends were trimmed by 3 bases and 0 bases, with 12 bases remaining between them. The CDR3 runs to 16 residues. CDR1 is KGHSH, CDR2 LQKENI, per germline. The CDR3 region has the DNA TGTGCCAGCTCACCGTCCAGGGCTCTAGCCAAAAACATTCAGTACTTC. Translated: CASSPSRALAKNIQYF. Complete variable domain (other parts from reference TRBV18 and TRBJ2-4): NAGVMQNPRHLVRRRGQEARLRCSPMKGHSHVYWYRQLPEEGLKFMVYLQKENIIDESGMPKERFSAEFPKEGPSILRIQQVVRGDSAAYFCASSPSRALAKNIQYFGAGTRLSVL.